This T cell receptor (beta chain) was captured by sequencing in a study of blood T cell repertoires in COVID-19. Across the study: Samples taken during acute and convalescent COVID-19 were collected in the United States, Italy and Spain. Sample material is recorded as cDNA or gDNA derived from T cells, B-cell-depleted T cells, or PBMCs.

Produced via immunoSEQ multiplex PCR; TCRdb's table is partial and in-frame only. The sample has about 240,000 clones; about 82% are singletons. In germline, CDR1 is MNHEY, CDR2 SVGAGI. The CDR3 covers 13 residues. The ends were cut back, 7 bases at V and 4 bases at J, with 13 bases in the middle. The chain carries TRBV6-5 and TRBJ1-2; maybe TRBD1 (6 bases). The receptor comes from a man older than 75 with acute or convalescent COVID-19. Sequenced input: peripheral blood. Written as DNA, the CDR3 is TGTGCCAGCACCCAGACAGGTTCCTATGGCTACACCTTC. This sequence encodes CASTQTGSYGYTF.